Listed below are T cell receptor beta chains from one sample, sequenced in a study of cytomegalovirus exposure and HLA in healthy donors. Only in-frame clones appear in the TCRdb table, and some are missing; sequencing was by immunoSEQ multiplex PCR. Seen here are 62,000 or so clones, approximately 87% observed once, and the top ten hold 1.4%. Sequencing was performed on PBMCs. These receptors all come from a man younger than 30 in good health and CMV-seronegative. CDR3s include the opening cysteine and the closing phenylalanine or tryptophan. Fields, in order: J gene, V gene, CDR3 protein.

>TRBJ2-4|TRBV5-1
CASSIGLAKNIQYF
>TRBJ1-4|TRBV7-9
CASSLGERTTNEKLFF
>TRBJ2-5|TRBV5-1
CASSVGELGGETQYF
>TRBJ1-1|TRBV19
CASRDRGNLNTEAFF
>TRBJ2-2|TRBV11-2
CASSLASGGAYTGELFF
>TRBJ2-5|TRBV6-4
CASSQGLQETQYF
>TRBJ2-7|TRBV11-3
CASSTGHWDEQYF
>TRBJ2-1|TRBV6-4
CASSDSDRGAGNEQFF
>TRBJ1-2|TRBV25-1
CASSASTVTNYGYTF
>TRBJ2-7|TRBV5-1
CASSSSPIPGLAYEQYF
>TRBJ2-2|TRBV6-5
CASSYATHISGELFF
>TRBJ1-1|TRBV14
CASSPFRENTEAFF
>TRBJ1-2|TRBV12-5
CASGLVPTGGYGYTF
>TRBJ2-7|TRBV14
CASSQDGLPYEQYF
>TRBJ1-1|TRBV19
CASSIVMNTEAFF
>TRBJ2-7|TRBV19
CASSPTTGYEQYF
>TRBJ1-4|TRBV5-4
CASSPGLRVEGEKLFF
>TRBJ2-7|TRBV11-3
CASSSPRDREIGEQYF
>TRBJ2-5|TRBV15
CATSRDGGIQETQYF
>TRBJ2-1|TRBV6-5
CASSYAASQNEQFF
>TRBJ1-5|TRBV4-1
CASSQVGQGANQPQHF
>TRBJ1-3|TRBV30
CAWSVLSATGNTIYF
>TRBJ2-7|TRBV9
CASGIGGGTEQYF
>TRBJ2-7|TRBV7-6
CASSLGQGGGYEQYF
>TRBJ1-1|TRBV6-1
CASSVRDRANTEAFF
>TRBJ2-7|TRBV27
CASSLHRSYEQYF
>TRBJ2-5|TRBV9
CASSVGQGIQETQYF
>TRBJ2-7|TRBV4-1
CASSQGEAYEQYF
>TRBJ1-2|TRBV11-3
CASSIQGRYGYTF
>TRBJ1-6|TRBV7-9
CASSLGWTGPQGSLHF
>TRBJ1-1|TRBV28
CASSSGTQPTEAFF
>TRBJ1-2|TRBV15
CATSRDPRADYGYTF
>TRBJ2-3|TRBV9
CASSVTSGGVDTQYF
>TRBJ1-5|TRBV4-1
CASSRTGTVDYNQPQHF
>TRBJ2-7|TRBV4-1
CASSQERTPITYEQYF
>TRBJ2-5|TRBV5-1
CASSQPGGTQYF
>TRBJ1-5|TRBV7-8
CASSLYEGASNQPQHF
>TRBJ2-5|TRBV5-1
CASSPNTGEETQYF
>TRBJ2-2|TRBV6-4
CASSESGGNTGELFF
>TRBJ2-5|TRBV4-1
CASSQFPGQISWETQYF
>TRBJ1-1|TRBV9
CASSTGNTEAFF
>TRBJ1-6|TRBV7-2
CASSFWDNNSPLHF
>TRBJ2-7|TRBV13
CASSVQGAYEQYF
>TRBJ2-3|TRBV11-2
CASSSARGIEYF
>TRBJ2-7|TRBV5-3
CARSLGRDYEQYF
>TRBJ2-3|TRBV6-4
CASSDSLAGGQDTQYF
>TRBJ2-5|TRBV19
CASSLRGVGQETQYF